This TCR beta chain was sequenced for a study of cytomegalovirus exposure and HLA in healthy donors (dated by TCRdb to about 2017). Regarding the research as a whole: The 666 repertoires of the first cohort and the roughly 120 validation repertoires were produced on the same platform, according to a later analysis. The study was designed to test whether signatures of past pathogen exposure could be identified by cataloging public T cell receptors. Along with the roughly 700-subject first cohort, a separate validation cohort of more than 90 different subjects was used. To predict cytomegalovirus infection status, the study brought together high-throughput TCR immunosequencing, statistical association of individual TCRs with disease status, and machine learning.

Points the paper makes about the study in general: Most TCR sequences were seen in very few donors, while some public TCRs were found in many individuals. A later analysis found that TCRs clustered in the first cohort also tended to co-occur in the roughly 120 validation repertoires, with more than 90% of cluster scores above 0. All 130 or so repertoires were used to score co-occurrence in the validation cohort in a later analysis, because that analysis had no HLA typing for the cohort. The classifier was reported to diagnose cytomegalovirus status with high specificity and sensitivity in both the original cohort and the validation cohort. In the study, 150 to 200 TCR beta chains were listed as associated with cytomegalovirus. A few of the identified cytomegalovirus-associated TCR beta chains were confirmed in vitro to be specific for cytomegalovirus antigens. According to the authors, the approach could potentially be generalized to other disease states and immunological phenotypes.

Library preparation used the immunoSEQ multiplex PCR assay. The published analysis was carried out like this. To diagnose cytomegalovirus status from the catalog of TCR beta chain sequences, a statistical classification framework was built. TCRdb re-hosts the immuneACCESS table, in-frame sequences only. Its copies lack some clones; in the studies checked, an unresolved V gene accounts for under half of them, and the cause for the rest is not known. Clone size and V and J calls were adopted from that table, with D and trimming inferred from the DNA. Here the sample has about 160,000 clones; 80% to 90% occur a single time. In total, the top ten clones hold around 2% of the sample. To note about this clone: Its antigen target is currently unknown. No per-base quality is available; no much larger clone lies one base away.

Donors formed part of the validation cohort, which comprised over a hundred subjects and was distinct from the first cohort of 670 or so subjects. CDR1 and CDR2 are drawn from the germline V gene: SGHDN, FVKESK. The CDR3 measures 13 amino acids from cysteine to phenylalanine. Only the CDR3 DNA stays, 39 bases, in frame from base 1. For this chain, trimming is 8 bases at the V end and 6 bases at the J end, and the number of junction bases without a gene match is 9. Sequencing was done on a sample of PBMCs. The V gene is TRBV14 and the J gene is TRBJ1-2, and 7 bases in between align with TRBD1. The clonotype comes from a woman aged 18-30 years in good health and CMV-seronegative. DNA sequence: TGTGCCAGCGCCGGACAGGTTACCGATGGCTACACCTTC. It translates as CASAGQVTDGYTF.